This TCR beta chain was identified during a study of blood T cell repertoires in COVID-19. Across the study: The study drew acute and convalescent COVID-19 samples from the United States, Italy and Spain.

Sequencing was performed with immunoSEQ multiplex PCR; in TCRdb, only in-frame clones are kept and a portion is missing. The sample lists 80,000 to 95,000 clones, roughly 89% occurring once. The receptor's source is a woman aged 70-85 years with acute or convalescent COVID-19. The specimen sequenced was peripheral blood.

DNA of the CDR3: TGTGCCAGCAGCTTGTCCGGGGTTGGGTATGGCTACACCTTC. Its translation is CASSLSGVGYGYTF. The chain carries TRBV5-8 and TRBJ1-2; D uncertain. Trimming removed 1 base at V and 5 bases at J, with 12 bases between. The CDR3 runs 14 residues. Germline CDR1 reads SGHTS; CDR2 reads YDEGEE. Filled out from reference TRBV5-8 and TRBJ1-2, the complete variable domain reads EAGVTQSPTHLIKTRGQQATLRCSPISGHTSVYWYQQALGLGLQFLLWYDEGEERNRGNFPPRFSGRQFPNYSSELNVNALELEDSALYLCASSLSGVGYGYTFGSGTRLTVV.